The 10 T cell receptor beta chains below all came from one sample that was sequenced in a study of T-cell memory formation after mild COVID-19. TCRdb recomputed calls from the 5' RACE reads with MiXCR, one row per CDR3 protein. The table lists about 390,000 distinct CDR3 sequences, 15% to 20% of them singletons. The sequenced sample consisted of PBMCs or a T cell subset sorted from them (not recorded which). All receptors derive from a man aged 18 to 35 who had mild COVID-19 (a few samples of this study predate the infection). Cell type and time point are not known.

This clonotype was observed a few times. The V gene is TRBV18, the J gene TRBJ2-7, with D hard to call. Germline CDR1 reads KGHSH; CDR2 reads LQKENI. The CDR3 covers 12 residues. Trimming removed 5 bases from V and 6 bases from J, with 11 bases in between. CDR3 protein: CASSGTGAEQYV. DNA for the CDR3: TGTGCCAGCTCAGGAACGGGCGCCGAGCAGTACGTC.

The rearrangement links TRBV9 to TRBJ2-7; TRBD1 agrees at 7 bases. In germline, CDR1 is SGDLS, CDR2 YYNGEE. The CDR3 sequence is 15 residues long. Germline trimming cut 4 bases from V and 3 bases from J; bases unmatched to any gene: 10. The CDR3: CASSSGQADDYEQYF. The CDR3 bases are TGTGCCAGCAGCTCCGGACAGGCCGACGACTACGAGCAGTACTTC.

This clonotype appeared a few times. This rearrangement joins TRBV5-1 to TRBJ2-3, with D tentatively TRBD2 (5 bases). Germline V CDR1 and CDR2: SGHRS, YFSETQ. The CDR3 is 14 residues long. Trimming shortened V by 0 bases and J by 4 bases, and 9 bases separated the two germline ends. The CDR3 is CASSLGGSADTQYF. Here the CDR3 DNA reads TGCGCCAGCAGCTTGGGAGGGTCGGCAGATACGCAGTATTTT. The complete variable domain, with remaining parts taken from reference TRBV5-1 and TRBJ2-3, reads KAGVTQTPRYLIKTRGQQVTLSCSPISGHRSVSWYQQTPGQGLQFLFEYFSETQRNKGNFPGRFSGRQFSNSRSEMNVSTLELGDSALYLCASSLGGSADTQYFGPGTRLTVL.

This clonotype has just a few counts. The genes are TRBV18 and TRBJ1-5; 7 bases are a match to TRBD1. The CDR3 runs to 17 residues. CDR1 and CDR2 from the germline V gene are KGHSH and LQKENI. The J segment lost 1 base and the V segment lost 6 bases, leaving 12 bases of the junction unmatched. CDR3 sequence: CASSQQGQKGSNQPQHF. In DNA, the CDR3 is TGTGCCAGCTCGCAACAGGGGCAGAAGGGAAGCAATCAGCCCCAGCATTTT.

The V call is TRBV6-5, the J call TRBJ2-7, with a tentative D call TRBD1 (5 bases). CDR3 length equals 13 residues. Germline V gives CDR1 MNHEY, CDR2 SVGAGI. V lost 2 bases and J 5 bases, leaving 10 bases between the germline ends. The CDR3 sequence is CASSYGSGNEQYF. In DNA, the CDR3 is TGTGCCAGCAGTTACGGTTCAGGGAACGAGCAGTACTTC.

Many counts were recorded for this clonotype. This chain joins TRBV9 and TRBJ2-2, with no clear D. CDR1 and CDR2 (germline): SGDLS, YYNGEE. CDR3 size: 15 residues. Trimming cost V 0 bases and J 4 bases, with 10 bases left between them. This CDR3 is CASSVAGGFTGELFF. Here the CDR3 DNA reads TGTGCCAGCAGCGTAGCGGGCGGCTTCACCGGGGAGCTGTTTTTT.

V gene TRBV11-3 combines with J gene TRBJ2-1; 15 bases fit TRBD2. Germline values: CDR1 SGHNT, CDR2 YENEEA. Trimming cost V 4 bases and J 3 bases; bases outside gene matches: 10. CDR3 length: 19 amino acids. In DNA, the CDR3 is TGTGCCAGCAGCTCGACCGGGACTAGCGGGAGGTACTTCTACAATGAGCAGTTCTTC. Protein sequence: CASSSTGTSGRYFYNEQFF. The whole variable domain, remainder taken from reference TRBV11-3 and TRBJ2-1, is EAGVVQSPRYKIIEKKQPVAFWCNPISGHNTLYWYLQNLGQGPELLIRYENEEAVDDSQLPKDRFSAERLKGVDSTLKIQPAELGDSAVYLCASSSTGTSGRYFYNEQFFGPGTRLTVL.

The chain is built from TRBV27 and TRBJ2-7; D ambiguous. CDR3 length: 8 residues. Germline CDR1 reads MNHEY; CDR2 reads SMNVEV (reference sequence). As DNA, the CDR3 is TGCACCAGCAGCGACGGGCAGGTC. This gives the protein CTSSDGQV.

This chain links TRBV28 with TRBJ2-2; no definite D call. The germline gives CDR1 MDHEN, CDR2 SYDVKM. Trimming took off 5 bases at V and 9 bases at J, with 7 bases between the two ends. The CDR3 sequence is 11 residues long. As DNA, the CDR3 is TGTGCCAGCAGTCCCCACCGGGAGCTGTTTTTT. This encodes CASSPHRELFF.

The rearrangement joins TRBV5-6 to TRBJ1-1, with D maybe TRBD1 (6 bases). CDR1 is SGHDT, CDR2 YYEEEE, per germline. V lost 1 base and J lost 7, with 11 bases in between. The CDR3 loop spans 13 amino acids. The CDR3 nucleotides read TGTGCCAGCAGCTTGAATGCAGGGGTTGAAGCTTTCTTT. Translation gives CASSLNAGVEAFF.